Listed below are T cell receptor beta chains from one sample, sequenced in a study of blood T cells in healthy people across ages. TCRdb reprocessed the 5' RACE reads with MiXCR, giving one entry per CDR3 protein. The data hold about 830,000 distinct CDR3 sequences, with roughly 60% observed a single time. The material sequenced was blood. The receptor set was obtained from a man in his thirties or forties in good health. The CDR3 runs from the conserved cysteine through the conserved F or W. A D gene is named only where the DNA matches it firmly. Size values are once, few and many counts, or a class for expanded clones, and some rows have none.

few	NA	TRBV11-2	TRBJ1-1	CASSLQGRTEAFF	TGTGCCAGCAGCCTGCAGGGAAGGACTGAAGCTTTCTTT
many	NA	TRBV6-2/TRBV6-3	TRBJ2-5	CASSWRSETQYF	TGTGCCAGCAGTTGGCGTAGCGAGACCCAGTACTTC
NA	NA	TRBV7-2	TRBJ2-7	CAGRETCEQYF	TGTGCCGGCAGAGAAACCTGCGAGCAGTACTTC
NA	NA	TRBV28	TRBJ2-5	CASRLGGSIQETQYF	TGTGCCAGCAGATTGGGAGGTAGTATCCAAGAGACCCAGTACTTC
NA	TRBD2	TRBV7-2	TRBJ2-7	CASSLVLGGRDEQYF	TGTGCCAGCAGCTTAGTTCTAGGCGGGAGGGACGAGCAGTACTTC
NA	NA	TRBV15	TRBJ2-5	CATSRGGGETQYF	TGTGCCACCAGCAGAGGGGGAGGAGAGACCCAGTACTTC
NA	TRBD2	TRBV12-3/TRBV12-4	TRBJ2-7	CASSFSSVSGSYEQYF	TGTGCCAGCAGCTTTTCATCGGTTAGCGGGAGCTACGAGCAGTACTTC
NA	NA	TRBV6-2/TRBV6-3	TRBJ2-3	CASSHSGTSTDTQYF	TGTGCCAGCAGCCACAGCGGAACTAGCACAGATACGCAGTATTTT
NA	TRBD1	TRBV5-1	TRBJ1-5	CASSPVTDRVPSANQPQHF	TGCGCCAGCAGTCCCGTGACGGACAGGGTCCCCTCGGCGAATCAGCCCCAGCATTTT
NA	NA	TRBV2	TRBJ2-4	CASNGGVENIQYF	TGTGCCAGCAACGGCGGGGTGGAAAACATTCAGTACTTC
few	NA	TRBV20-1	TRBJ2-6	CSASDTPSGANVLTF	TGCAGTGCTAGTGATACACCTTCTGGGGCCAACGTCCTGACTTTC
NA	NA	TRBV7-2	TRBJ2-7	CASSFSKGAYEQYF	TGTGCCAGCAGCTTTAGTAAGGGAGCCTACGAGCAGTACTTC
NA	NA	TRBV7-2	TRBJ2-4	CASSRILGEQYF	TGTGCCAGCAGCAGAATTCTAGGAGAGCAGTACTTC
NA	TRBD1	TRBV6-1	TRBJ2-2	CASKGQADAGELFF	TGTGCCAGTAAGGGACAGGCTGATGCCGGGGAGCTGTTTTTT
once	NA	TRBV10-3	TRBJ1-5	CAISESRDSNQPQHF	TGTGCCATCAGTGAATCCCGGGATAGCAATCAGCCCCAGCATTTT
NA	TRBD2	TRBV11-2	TRBJ2-5	CTSSYSGGAVNTQETQYF	TGTACCAGCAGCTATAGCGGGGGGGCGGTCAATACCCAAGAGACCCAGTACTTC
NA	TRBD1	TRBV20-1	TRBJ2-3	CSARDPGQGTTDTQYF	TGCAGTGCTAGAGATCCGGGACAGGGGACCACAGATACGCAGTATTTT
NA	NA	TRBV6-1	TRBJ2-5	CASSVVLVEQYF	TGTGCCAGCAGTGTCGTCCTCGTTGAGCAGTACTTC
NA	TRBD1	TRBV7-3	TRBJ2-6	CASSMWTGGAGANVLTF	TGTGCCAGCAGCATGTGGACAGGGGGCGCTGGGGCCAACGTCCTGACTTTC
NA	NA	TRBV6-6	TRBJ1-2	CASTMTDYGYTF	TGTGCCAGCACTATGACGGACTATGGCTACACCTTC
NA	NA	TRBV5-1	TRBJ2-7	CASSLGERTGEQYF	TGCGCCAGCAGCTTGGGGGAGCGGACGGGGGAGCAGTACTTC
NA	TRBD2	TRBV7-3	TRBJ2-3	CASSPLSWTRAGTDTQYF	TGTGCCAGCAGCCCACTATCCTGGACTAGGGCAGGCACAGATACGCAGTATTTT
NA	TRBD1	TRBV7-2	TRBJ1-6	CASSLLGTAPPPLHF	TGTGCCAGCAGCTTATTGGGGACAGCACCCCCACCCCTCCACTTT
few	TRBD1	TRBV7-2	TRBJ2-7	CASSLASGTVTYEQYF	TGTGCCAGCAGCTTAGCGTCGGGGACAGTTACCTACGAGCAGTACTTC
few	TRBD2	TRBV29-1	TRBJ2-7	CSVVTSDPYEQYF	TGCAGCGTTGTGACTAGCGATCCCTACGAGCAGTACTTC
NA	NA	TRBV9	TRBJ2-3	CASSPRPGTDITDTQYF	TGTGCCAGCAGCCCCCGGCCGGGGACGGACATTACAGATACGCAGTATTTT
NA	NA	TRBV7-2	TRBJ2-3	CASSPLLGPDTQYF	TGTGCCAGCAGCCCGCTCCTGGGGCCAGATACGCAGTATTTT
NA	NA	TRBV3-1	TRBJ2-3	CASSRSDWDTQYF	TGTGCCAGCAGCCGCTCGGATTGGGATACGCAGTATTTT
NA	NA	TRBV20-1	TRBJ1-5	CSAREAYGDGLGPQHF	TGCAGTGCTAGAGAGGCTTACGGGGACGGCCTAGGGCCCCAGCATTTT
NA	NA	TRBV7-2	TRBJ2-1	CASSTVGEQFF	TGTGCCAGCAGCACAGTGGGAGAGCAGTTCTTC
NA	TRBD2	TRBV7-9	TRBJ2-1	CASSLPLAGSSYNEQFF	TGTGCCAGCAGCTTACCCCTAGCGGGGAGCTCCTACAATGAGCAGTTCTTC
NA	TRBD2	TRBV20-1	TRBJ2-1	CSATDSSGDYNEQFF	TGCAGTGCCACCGACTCTAGCGGGGACTACAATGAGCAGTTCTTC
NA	NA	TRBV20-1	TRBJ2-3	CSAMPTITDTQYF	TGCAGTGCTATGCCGACGATCACAGATACGCAGTATTTT
NA	NA	TRBV7-8	TRBJ1-1	CASSGQHMNTEAFF	TGTGCCAGCAGCGGACAGCACATGAACACTGAAGCTTTCTTT
many	NA	TRBV6-2/TRBV6-3	TRBJ1-2	CASNTGDYGYTF	TGTGCCAGCAACACGGGTGACTATGGCTACACCTTC
NA	NA	TRBV29-1	TRBJ2-1	CSVNRDGEPNEQFF	TGCAGCGTGAACCGGGACGGGGAACCCAATGAGCAGTTCTTC
few	TRBD2	TRBV10-3	TRBJ2-3	CAISDPSGGRKVDTQYF	TGTGCCATCAGTGACCCCTCGGGAGGGCGTAAAGTCGATACGCAGTATTTT
few	NA	TRBV27	TRBJ2-7	CASSYRGGNEQYF	TGTGCCAGCAGTTACAGGGGAGGAAACGAGCAGTACTTC
NA	TRBD1	TRBV29-1	TRBJ2-7	CSGGDRGDGEQYF	TGCAGCGGGGGGGACAGGGGGGATGGCGAGCAGTACTTC
many	NA	TRBV4-2	TRBJ1-2	CASSQEQGMGIYSYTF	TGTGCCAGCAGCCAAGAACAGGGTATGGGAATATACTCCTACACCTTC
NA	TRBD2	TRBV6-2/TRBV6-3	TRBJ2-7	CASSYSSSGHSYEQYF	TGTGCCAGCAGTTACTCGAGTAGCGGGCACTCCTACGAGCAGTACTTC
NA	NA	TRBV12-3/TRBV12-4	TRBJ2-7	CASSLGGSNYEQYF	TGTGCCAGCAGTTTGGGGGGTTCGAACTACGAGCAGTACTTC
once	NA	TRBV6-2/TRBV6-3	TRBJ2-3	CASLRTATDTQYF	TGTGCCAGCCTTAGGACCGCCACAGATACGCAGTATTTT
NA	NA	TRBV4-3	TRBJ1-1	CASSQVEGVTEAFF	TGCGCCAGCAGCCAAGTGGAAGGGGTCACTGAAGCTTTCTTT
NA	NA	TRBV12-3/TRBV12-4	TRBJ1-5	CASSWKQPQHF	TGTGCCAGCAGTTGGAAGCAGCCCCAGCATTTT
few	TRBD2	TRBV5-1	TRBJ2-1	CASSSPFGTSGSYEQFF	TGCGCCAGCAGCTCACCCTTCGGGACTAGCGGGAGTTATGAGCAGTTCTTC
few	NA	TRBV7-8	TRBJ1-2	CASSLIDGAGYTF	TGTGCCAGCAGCTTAATTGATGGGGCTGGCTACACCTTC
NA	NA	TRBV7-6	TRBJ2-1	CASSVYLGTEQFF	TGTGCCAGCAGCGTATATCTAGGGACTGAGCAGTTCTTC
NA	NA	TRBV4-3	TRBJ1-6	CASSQDRRQLNSPLHF	TGCGCCAGCAGCCAAGACAGGCGACAGCTCAATTCACCCCTCCACTTT
NA	TRBD1	TRBV6-1	TRBJ2-7	CASSADRGDYEQYF	TGTGCCAGCAGTGCGGACAGGGGCGACTACGAGCAGTACTTC
few	NA	TRBV5-1	TRBJ1-2	CASSPVGQRVNYGYTF	TGCGCCAGCAGCCCAGTAGGACAGAGGGTTAACTATGGCTACACCTTC